This T cell receptor beta chain appears in the sequencing data of a study of PD-1 blockade in classical Hodgkin lymphoma. Whole-study context: Patients got intravenous nivolumab 3 mg/kg every 2 weeks.

Only in-frame clones appear in the TCRdb table, and some are missing; sequencing was by immunoSEQ multiplex PCR. The profile shows about 41,000 clones, 65% to 70% of them singletons. Time point specified: cycle 4 day 1 (C4D1), after less than 7 weeks of nivolumab. In every patient, relapse followed autologous stem cell transplantation, while exposure to brentuximab vedotin differed. Germline loops: CDR1 GTSNPN, CDR2 SVGIG (reference sequence). The V and J ends lost 0 bases and 5 bases, in that order; junction bases with no gene match: 9. This CDR3 contains 15 residues. Sequences were derived from peripheral blood mononuclear cells (PBMCs), sampled before the fourth cycle of nivolumab. V gene TRBV30 combines with J gene TRBJ2-5; 7 nucleotides match TRBD2. This receptor was taken from a human donor with classical Hodgkin lymphoma. The DNA for the CDR3 is TGTGCCTGGAGTGTACGGGCGGGGGACTGGGAGACCCAGTACTTC. This encodes CAWSVRAGDWETQYF.